This TCR beta chain was profiled in a study of patients and donors after allogeneic stem cell transplantation. A single record per CDR3 protein comes from TCRdb applying MiXCR to the RT-PCR reads. The profile covers under 200,000 distinct CDR3 sequences, with 30% appearing a single time and under 3.5% taken by the ten largest. Germline V lookup: CDR1 SQVTM, CDR2 ANQGSEA. This CDR3 is built from 13 residues. Losses at the gene ends were 3 bases for V and 7 bases for J; bases not matched to a gene: 8. The clonotype comes from a human donor who was either an allogeneic HSCT recipient or a stem cell or donor lymphocyte infusion donor (not recorded which). It is not recorded whose cells these are; they may come from a transplant donor. The chain carries TRBV29-1 and TRBJ2-5, with 7 bases aligning to TRBD1. Sequencing used blood, either unsorted or a sorted T cell fraction (not recorded which). The CDR3 is CSVEGRGIWTQYF. The CDR3 DNA sequence: TGCAGCGTTGAGGGCAGGGGGATCTGGACCCAGTACTTC.